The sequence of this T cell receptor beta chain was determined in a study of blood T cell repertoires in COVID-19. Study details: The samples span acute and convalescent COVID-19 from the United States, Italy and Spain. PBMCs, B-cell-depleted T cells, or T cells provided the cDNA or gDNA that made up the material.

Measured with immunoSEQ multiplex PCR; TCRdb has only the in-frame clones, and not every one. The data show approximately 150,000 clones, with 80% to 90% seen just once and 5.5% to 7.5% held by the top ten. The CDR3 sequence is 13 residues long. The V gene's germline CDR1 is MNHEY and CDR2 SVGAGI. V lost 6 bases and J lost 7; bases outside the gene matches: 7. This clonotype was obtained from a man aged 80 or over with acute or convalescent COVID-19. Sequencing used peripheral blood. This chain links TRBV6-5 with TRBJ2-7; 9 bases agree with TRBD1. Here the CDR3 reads CASRPGQGLEQYF. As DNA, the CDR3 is TGTGCCAGCAGACCGGGACAGGGTTTGGAGCAGTACTTC.